A single sample gave rise to the 2 T cell receptor beta chains below, sequenced in a study of T cell repertoires in cytomegalovirus infection (dated by TCRdb to about 2019). Data came from an Illumina HiSeq 1500. The raw public data were reprocessed by TCRdb itself: fastp quality trimming at Q25, MiXCR clonotype calling, in-frame beta chains only. Entries that share a CDR3 protein sequence are merged under the most common genes and DNA. Across this sample there are some 590,000 distinct CDR3 sequences, with under 45% seen only once. The leading ten clones occupy about 46% of the sample. This sample's treatment or condition label indicates: in vitro stimulation with specific CMV peptide epitopes to enrich CMV-specific T cells. These receptors lack a known antigen. Sample: cultured PBMCs, taken from culture after CMV antigen stimulation. The source of these receptors is a human donor in good health (CMV status not recorded). Some clones in this sample may be carry-over from other donors' samples.

The J gene is TRBJ2-7, the V gene TRBV18, with 10 bases fitting TRBD2. Germline lookup yields CDR1 KGHSH and CDR2 LQKENI. The ends lost 3 bases at V and 3 bases at J; junction bases unmatched: 11. The CDR3 is made up of 17 amino acids. As DNA, the CDR3 is TGTGCCAGCTCACCGAGGGCGCCCGGACTAGCGGACTACGAGCAGTACTTC. Amino acids: CASSPRAPGLADYEQYF. Looking up the rest from reference TRBV18 and TRBJ2-7 gives the full variable domain: NAGVMQNPRHLVRRRGQEARLRCSPMKGHSHVYWYRQLPEEGLKFMVYLQKENIIDESGMPKERFSAEFPKEGPSILRIQQVVRGDSAAYFCASSPRAPGLADYEQYFGPGTRLTVT.

As concerns this clonotype: One end of the junction fails to match germline, which may point to a read error. The chain couples TRBV12-3 or TRBV12-4 to TRBJ2-3, with 7 bases fitting TRBD1. The CDR3 runs to 11 residues. CDR3 nucleotides: TGTGCCAGCAGTTTACGGAACAGGGGATCTTTT. This gives the protein CASSLRNRGSF.